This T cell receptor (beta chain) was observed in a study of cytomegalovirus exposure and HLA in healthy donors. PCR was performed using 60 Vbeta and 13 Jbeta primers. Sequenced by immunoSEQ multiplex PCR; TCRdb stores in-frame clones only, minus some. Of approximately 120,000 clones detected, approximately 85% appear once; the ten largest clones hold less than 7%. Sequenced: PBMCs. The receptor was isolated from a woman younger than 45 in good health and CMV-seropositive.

The CDR3 sequence is CASSALAGVINEQFF. The DNA for the CDR3 is TGTGCCAGCAGTGCCCTAGCGGGAGTTATCAATGAGCAGTTCTTC. This sequence joins TRBV6-4 and TRBJ2-1, with TRBD2 identical over 10 bases. Trimming took 4 bases from V and 6 from J; bases not matched to a gene: 6. Germline CDR1 MRHNA, CDR2 SNTAGT. The CDR3 runs to 15 residues.